The TCR beta chain described here comes from a study of shared clonotypes between healthy human individuals. Trimming removed 1 base at V and 11 bases at J, with 5 bases between. The CDR3 contains 10 residues. Germline CDR1 is SNHLY and CDR2 is FYNNEI. Clones were sequenced by immunoSEQ multiplex PCR, and TCRdb holds only the in-frame ones, with some missing. The sample contains 2 million to 2.5 million clones, around 95% of which appear only once. This clonotype originated in a young man in good health. The J gene is TRBJ1-1, the V gene TRBV2, with D unclear. The sequencing input was naive CD4+ T cells sorted from blood. Subset of the sample: CD45RA+ positively selected. The CDR3 DNA is TGTGCCAGCAGTGAAGTACTCGCTTTCTTT. It translates to CASSEVLAFF.